These 5 T cell receptor beta chains were sequenced from one sample in a study of T cells in Graves' hyperthyroidism and ophthalmopathy. From RNA transcripts, TCR beta CDR3 regions were amplified. The HTBI primer set served for first-round RT-PCR of the TCR CDR3. Via MiXCR, TCRdb re-called the multiplex PCR reads, giving one row per CDR3 protein. The sample lists hundreds of thousands of distinct CDR3 sequences; about 14% were seen once. Sequencing input: blood. These receptors came from a woman aged 50 to 60 with Graves' ophthalmopathy.

This clonotype was counted a few times. The chain couples TRBV27 to TRBJ2-7; maybe TRBD2 (6 bases). V lost 4 bases and J lost 4, with 17 bases in between. The CDR3 is 15 amino acids. CDR1 is MNHEY, CDR2 SMNVEV, per germline (reference sequence). As DNA, the CDR3 is TGTGCCAGCAGTTCCATTGGAGGGGACGGTTACGAGCAGTACTTC. This sequence encodes CASSSIGGDGYEQYF.

This clonotype has only one observation. A much larger clonotype is one base distant, so this may be a read error. The V call is TRBV6-1, the J call TRBJ2-2, with 9 bases that match TRBD2. The CDR3 loop spans 17 amino acids. Looked up from germline, CDR1 is MNHNS and CDR2 is SASEGT. In DNA, the CDR3 is TGTGCCAGCAACCACCTACGACTAGCGGCTGCGGACGGGGAGCTGGTTTTT. It codes for CASNHLRLAAADGELVF.

This clonotype was seen ten or more times. The V gene is TRBV3-1, the J gene TRBJ1-1; D is uncertain. The CDR3 consists of 14 residues. The germline V and J ends were trimmed by 5 bases and 4 bases, with 14 bases remaining between them. The V gene's germline CDR1 is LGHDT and CDR2 YNNKEL (reference sequence). The CDR3 spells CASSRRAGGTEAFF. The CDR3 DNA reads TGTGCCAGCAGCAGACGCGCGGGAGGCACTGAAGCTTTCTTT.

This clonotype has a count of ten or more. A read error may account for a junction end that differs from germline. This chain connects TRBV5-1 to TRBJ2-3; D gene ambiguous. Germline V gene data show CDR1 as SGHRS and CDR2 as YFSETQ. The length of the CDR3 is 13 residues. The DNA for the CDR3 is TGTGCCAGCAGCTTGGGTTGGACAGATACGCAGTATTTT. It specifies CASSLGWTDTQYF.

This clonotype was found a few times. V usage is TRBV5-1 and J usage is TRBJ2-3, with 11 bases lining up with TRBD2. This CDR3 spans 15 amino acids. Trimming removed 3 bases from V and 6 bases from J; junction bases left unmatched: 6. Germline V gene data show CDR1 as SGHRS and CDR2 as YFSETQ. The CDR3 DNA follows: TGCGCCAGCAGCTCAAATAGCGGGAGGGCCGATACGCAGTATTTT. Its translation is CASSSNSGRADTQYF.